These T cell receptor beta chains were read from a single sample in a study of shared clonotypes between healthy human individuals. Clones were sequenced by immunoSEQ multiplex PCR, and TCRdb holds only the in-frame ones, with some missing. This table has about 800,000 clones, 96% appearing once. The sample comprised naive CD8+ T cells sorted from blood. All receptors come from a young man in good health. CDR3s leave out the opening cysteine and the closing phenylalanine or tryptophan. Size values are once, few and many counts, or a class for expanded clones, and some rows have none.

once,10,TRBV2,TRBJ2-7,ASSDWAYEQY
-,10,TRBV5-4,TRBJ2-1,ASSDSYNEQF
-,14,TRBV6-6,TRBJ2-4,ASSYSGQGTKNIQY
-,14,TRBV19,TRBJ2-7,ASNLTPGQFTYEQY
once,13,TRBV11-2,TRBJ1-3,ASIEGVRSGNTIY
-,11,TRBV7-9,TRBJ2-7,ASSLNSAYEQY
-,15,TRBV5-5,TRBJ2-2,ASSSGLAGDPTGELF
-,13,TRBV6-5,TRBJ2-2,ASSPGQGFTGELF
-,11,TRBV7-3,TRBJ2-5,ASSSEDKETQY
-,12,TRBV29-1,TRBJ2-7,SAQIAGGDYEQY
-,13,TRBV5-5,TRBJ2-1,ASSSTTSDNNEQF
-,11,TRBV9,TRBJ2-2,ASRQQGSGELF
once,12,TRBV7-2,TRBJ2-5,ASSLRDRQETQY
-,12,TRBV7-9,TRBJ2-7,ASSGDSGWSEQY
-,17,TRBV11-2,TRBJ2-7,ASSSCVHEIAGVRYEQY
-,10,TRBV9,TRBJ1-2,ASSRGDYGYT
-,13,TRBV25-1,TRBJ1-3,ASSPSGQGVNTIY
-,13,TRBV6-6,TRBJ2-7,ASRWSLADSYEQY
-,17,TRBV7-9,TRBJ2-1,ASSFGPTSGRASGNEQF
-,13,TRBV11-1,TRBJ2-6,ASSLGPSGANVLT
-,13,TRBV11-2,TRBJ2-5,ASSSPDRAFETQY
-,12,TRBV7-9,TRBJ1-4,ASSLVDRNEKLF